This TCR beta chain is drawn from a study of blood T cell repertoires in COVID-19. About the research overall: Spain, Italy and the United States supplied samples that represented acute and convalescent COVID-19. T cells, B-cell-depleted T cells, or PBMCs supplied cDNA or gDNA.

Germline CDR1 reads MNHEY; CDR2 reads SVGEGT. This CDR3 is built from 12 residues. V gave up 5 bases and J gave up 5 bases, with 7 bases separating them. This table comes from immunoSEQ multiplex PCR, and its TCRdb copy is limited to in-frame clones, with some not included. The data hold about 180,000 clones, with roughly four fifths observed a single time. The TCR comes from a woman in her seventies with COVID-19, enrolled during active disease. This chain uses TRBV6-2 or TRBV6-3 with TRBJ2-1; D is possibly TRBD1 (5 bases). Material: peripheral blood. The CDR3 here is CASSRQHNEQFF. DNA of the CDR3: TGTGCCAGCAGTAGACAGCACAATGAGCAGTTCTTC.